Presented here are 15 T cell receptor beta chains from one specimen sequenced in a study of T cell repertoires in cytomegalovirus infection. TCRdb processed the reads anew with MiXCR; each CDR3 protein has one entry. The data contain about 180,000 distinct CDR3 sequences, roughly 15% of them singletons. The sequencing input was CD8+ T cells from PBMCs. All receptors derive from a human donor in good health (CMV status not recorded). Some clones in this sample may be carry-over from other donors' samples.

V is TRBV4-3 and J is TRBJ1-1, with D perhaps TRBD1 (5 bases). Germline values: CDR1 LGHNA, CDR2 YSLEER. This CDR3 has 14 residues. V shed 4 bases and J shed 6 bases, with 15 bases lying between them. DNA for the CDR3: TGCGCCAGCAGCCGTTGGGACGCGGATGCTGAAGCTTTCTTT. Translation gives CASSRWDADAEAFF.

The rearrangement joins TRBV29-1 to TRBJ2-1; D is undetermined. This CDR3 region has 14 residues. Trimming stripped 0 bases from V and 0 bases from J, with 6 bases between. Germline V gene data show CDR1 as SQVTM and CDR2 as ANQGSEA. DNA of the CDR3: TGCAGCGTTGAAGACACGAGCTCCTACAATGAGCAGTTCTTC. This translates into CSVEDTSSYNEQFF.

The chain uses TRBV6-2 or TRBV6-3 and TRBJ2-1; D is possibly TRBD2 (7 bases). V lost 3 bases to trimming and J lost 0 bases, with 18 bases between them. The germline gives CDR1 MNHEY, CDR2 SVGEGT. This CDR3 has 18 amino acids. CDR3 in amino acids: CASSYEEGGASSYNEQFF. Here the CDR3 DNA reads TGTGCCAGCAGTTATGAAGAAGGGGGGGCAAGCTCCTACAATGAGCAGTTCTTC.

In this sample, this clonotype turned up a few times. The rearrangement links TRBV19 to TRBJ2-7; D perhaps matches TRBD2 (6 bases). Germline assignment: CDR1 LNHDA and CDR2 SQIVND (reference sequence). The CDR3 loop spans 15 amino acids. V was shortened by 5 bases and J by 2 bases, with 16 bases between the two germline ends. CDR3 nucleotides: TGTGCCAGTAGTCCCCAGTTTTCGGGGGCCTACGAGCAGTACTTC. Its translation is CASSPQFSGAYEQYF.

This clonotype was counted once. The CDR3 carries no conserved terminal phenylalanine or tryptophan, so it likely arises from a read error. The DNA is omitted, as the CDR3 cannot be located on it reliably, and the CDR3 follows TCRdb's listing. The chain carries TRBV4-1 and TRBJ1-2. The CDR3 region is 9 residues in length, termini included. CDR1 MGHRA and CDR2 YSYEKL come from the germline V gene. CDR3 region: CASSQEGLG.

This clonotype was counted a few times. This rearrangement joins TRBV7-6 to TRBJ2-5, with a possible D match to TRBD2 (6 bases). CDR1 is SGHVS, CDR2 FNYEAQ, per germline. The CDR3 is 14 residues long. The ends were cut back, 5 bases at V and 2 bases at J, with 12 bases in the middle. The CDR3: CASSRLTRQETQYF. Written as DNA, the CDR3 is TGTGCCAGCAGCCGGCTGACTAGGCAAGAGACCCAGTACTTC.

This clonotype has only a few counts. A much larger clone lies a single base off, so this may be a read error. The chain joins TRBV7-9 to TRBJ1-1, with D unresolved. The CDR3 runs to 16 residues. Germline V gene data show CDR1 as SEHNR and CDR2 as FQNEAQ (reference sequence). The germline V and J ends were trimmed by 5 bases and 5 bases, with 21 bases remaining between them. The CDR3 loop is CASSPPVRAIRTEAFF. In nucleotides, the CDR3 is TGTGCCAGCAGCCCCCCGGTACGGGCCATAAGAACTGAAGCTTTCTTT.

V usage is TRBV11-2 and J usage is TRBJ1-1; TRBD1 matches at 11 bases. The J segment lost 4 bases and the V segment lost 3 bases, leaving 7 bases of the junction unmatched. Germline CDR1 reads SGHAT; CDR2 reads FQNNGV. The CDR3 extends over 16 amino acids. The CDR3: CASSFARTGGFTEAFF. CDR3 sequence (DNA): TGTGCCAGCAGCTTCGCGAGGACAGGGGGCTTCACTGAAGCTTTCTTT.

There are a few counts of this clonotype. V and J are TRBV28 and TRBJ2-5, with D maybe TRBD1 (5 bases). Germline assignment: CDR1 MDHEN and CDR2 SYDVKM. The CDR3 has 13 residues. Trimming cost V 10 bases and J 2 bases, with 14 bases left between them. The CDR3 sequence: CATQARQQETQYF. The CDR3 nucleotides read TGTGCCACCCAGGCTAGACAGCAAGAGACCCAGTACTTC.

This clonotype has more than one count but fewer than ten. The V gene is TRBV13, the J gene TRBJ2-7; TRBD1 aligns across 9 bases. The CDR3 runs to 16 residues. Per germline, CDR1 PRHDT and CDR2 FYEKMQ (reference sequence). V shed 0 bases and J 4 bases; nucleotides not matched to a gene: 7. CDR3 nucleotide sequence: TGTGCCAGCAGCTTAGGGGTACAGGGGGCGTTATACGAGCAGTACTTC. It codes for CASSLGVQGALYEQYF.

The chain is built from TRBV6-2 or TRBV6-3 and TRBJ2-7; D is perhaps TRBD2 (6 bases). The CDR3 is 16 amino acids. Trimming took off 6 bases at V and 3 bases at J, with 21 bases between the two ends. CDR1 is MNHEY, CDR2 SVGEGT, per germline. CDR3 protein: CASSYRGSSGIYEQYF. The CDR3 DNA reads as TGTGCCAGCAGCTACCGGGGGTCGAGTGGAATCTACGAGCAGTACTTC.

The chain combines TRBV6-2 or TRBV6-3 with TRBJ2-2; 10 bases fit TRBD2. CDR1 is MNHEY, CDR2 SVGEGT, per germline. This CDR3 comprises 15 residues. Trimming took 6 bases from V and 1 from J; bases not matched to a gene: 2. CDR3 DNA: TGTGCCAGCAGCGGACTAGCGGAGAACACCGGGGAGCTGTTTTTT. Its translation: CASSGLAENTGELFF.

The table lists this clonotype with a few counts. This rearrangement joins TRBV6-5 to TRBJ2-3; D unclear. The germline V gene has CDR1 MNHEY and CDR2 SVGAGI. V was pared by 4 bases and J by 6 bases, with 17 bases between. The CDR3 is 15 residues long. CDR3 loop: CASSSSPNPGDTQYF. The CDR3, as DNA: TGTGCCAGCAGTTCCTCCCCAAACCCTGGGGATACGCAGTATTTT.

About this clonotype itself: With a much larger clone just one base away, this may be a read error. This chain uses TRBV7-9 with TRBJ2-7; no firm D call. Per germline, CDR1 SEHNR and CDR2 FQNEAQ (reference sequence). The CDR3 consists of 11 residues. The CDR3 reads CASSSPYELYF. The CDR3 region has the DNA TGTGCCAGCAGCTCGCCATACGAGCTGTACTTC.

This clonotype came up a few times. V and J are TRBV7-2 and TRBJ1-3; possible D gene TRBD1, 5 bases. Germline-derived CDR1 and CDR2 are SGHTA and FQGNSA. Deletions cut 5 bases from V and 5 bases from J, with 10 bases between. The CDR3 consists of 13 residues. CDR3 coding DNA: TGTGCCAGCAGCCCCAGGGCCCGAAACACCATATATTTT. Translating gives CASSPRARNTIYF.